This entry lists 27 T cell receptor beta chains sequenced from one sample in a study of OX40 agonist ivuxolimab in advanced cancers. TCRdb's table, derived via immunoSEQ multiplex PCR, lists solely in-frame clones and lacks some. This sample has more than 90,000 clones, with less than 85% found just once. Sample: CD4+ or CD8+ T cells sorted from blood, taken in a trial of the OX40 agonist ivuxolimab. Receptor source: an adult with an advanced solid tumor such as melanoma, head and neck, liver or kidney cancer.

J is TRBJ1-2 and V is TRBV27, with TRBD1 matching 9 bases. V lost 5 bases, J lost 7 bases, and 5 bases stayed unmatched. Germline V CDR1 and CDR2: MNHEY, SMNVEV (reference sequence). There are 13 residues in the CDR3. The CDR3 DNA sequence: TGTGCCAGCAGTGCACAGGGGGCCTCTGGCTACACCTTC. This sequence encodes CASSAQGASGYTF.

The chain has TRBV2 and TRBJ2-3; TRBD2 aligns across 13 bases. Germline values: CDR1 SNHLY, CDR2 FYNNEI. The CDR3 runs 16 residues. The ends lost 4 bases at V and 2 bases at J; junction bases unmatched: 3. CDR3 residues: CASSATSGRDTDTQYF. CDR3 coding DNA: TGTGCCAGCAGTGCTACTAGCGGGAGGGACACAGATACGCAGTATTTT.

V and J are TRBV9 and TRBJ2-7, with no clear D. This CDR3 spans 12 amino acids. Germline assignment: CDR1 SGDLS and CDR2 YYNGEE. The ends were cut back, 3 bases at V and 6 bases at J, with 10 bases in the middle. The CDR3: CASSGLPGEQYF. The DNA of the CDR3 is TGTGCCAGCAGCGGCCTGCCGGGCGAGCAGTACTTC.

The gene calls are TRBV5-1 and TRBJ2-7, with D possibly TRBD1 on 5 matching bases. Between the trimmed V and J ends, which lost 6 bases and 3 bases, there was a span of 16 bases. The germline V gene encodes CDR1 SGHRS and CDR2 YFSETQ. The CDR3 runs 14 residues. The DNA of the CDR3 is TGCGCCAGCACCAGGGCAACCCGCGACTACGAGCAGTACTTC. Its protein is CASTRATRDYEQYF. The variable domain in full, completed from reference TRBV5-1 and TRBJ2-7, reads KAGVTQTPRYLIKTRGQQVTLSCSPISGHRSVSWYQQTPGQGLQFLFEYFSETQRNKGNFPGRFSGRQFSNSRSEMNVSTLELGDSALYLCASTRATRDYEQYFGPGTRLTVT.

This chain links TRBV6-1 with TRBJ2-6; D is uncertain. This CDR3 has 13 residues. Per germline, CDR1 MNHNS and CDR2 SASEGT. Trimming stripped 7 bases from V and 6 bases from J, with 10 bases between. CDR3: CASILRAANVLTF. The CDR3 DNA sequence: TGTGCCAGCATTTTAAGAGCGGCCAACGTCCTGACTTTC.

This chain connects TRBV27 to TRBJ1-1; the D gene is possibly TRBD1 (5 bases). CDR3 length: 17 residues. The V gene's germline CDR1 is MNHEY and CDR2 SMNVEV (reference sequence). V dropped 2 bases and J dropped 0 bases, with 16 bases sitting between them. Written as DNA, the CDR3 is TGTGCCAGCAGTTTAATGGCAGGGCTAGGGGTGAACACTGAAGCTTTCTTT. This encodes CASSLMAGLGVNTEAFF.

The rearrangement uses TRBV12-5 and TRBJ1-1; D perhaps matches TRBD1 (6 bases). CDR1 is LGHNT, CDR2 FRNRAP, per germline. The CDR3 length is 15 residues. The V end was cut by 1 base, the J end by 1 base, with 10 bases between. CDR3 sequence reads: CASGLGGHRNTEAFF. As DNA, the CDR3 is TGTGCTAGTGGTTTGGGGGGACACCGGAACACTGAAGCTTTCTTT.

The sample holds one count of this clone. This chain connects TRBV19 to TRBJ2-7; 10 positions agree with TRBD2. Germline V lookup: CDR1 LNHDA, CDR2 SQIVND (reference sequence). V was pared by 5 bases and J by 2 bases, with 9 bases of the junction left unmatched. The CDR3 has 16 amino acids. The CDR3 sequence is CASSATLAGEAYEQYF. DNA of the CDR3: TGTGCCAGTAGTGCGACCCTAGCGGGAGAAGCCTACGAGCAGTACTTC.

The chain links TRBV30 to TRBJ2-7, with D possibly being TRBD2 (7 bases). This CDR3 comprises 15 residues. Germline CDR1 and CDR2: GTSNPN and SVGIG (reference sequence). Trimming cost V 5 bases and J 7 bases, with 24 bases left between them. The CDR3 bases are TGTGCCTGGGGCCGTGGGGACCTAAGGGGGGGAGAGCAGTACTTC. Protein sequence: CAWGRGDLRGGEQYF.

Notes on this clone: Other nucleotide sequences from this sample produce the same CDR3. V gene TRBV6-5 combines with J gene TRBJ2-2; 10 bases line up with TRBD2. The CDR3 runs to 15 residues. J gave up 4 bases and V 5 bases, and 4 bases lay outside the gene matches. The germline V gene encodes CDR1 MNHEY and CDR2 SVGAGI. The CDR3 coding sequence is TGTGCCAGCAGTCGGACTAGCGGCATCACCGGGGAGCTGTTTTTT. Protein sequence: CASSRTSGITGELFF.

CDR3 residues: CASSNRLAGGHEQYF. DNA of the CDR3: TGTGCCAGCAGCAACAGACTAGCGGGGGGCCACGAGCAGTACTTC. The J gene is TRBJ2-5, the V gene TRBV7-8; 13 positions agree with TRBD2. TRBJ2-7 matches the DNA end more closely, so the J call is doubtful. The CDR3 is 15 residues long. The germline gives CDR1 SGHVS, CDR2 FQNEAQ.

In nucleotides, the CDR3 is TGTGCCAGCAGCGTTAGCGGGAGCACAGATACGCAGTATTTT. Amino acid sequence: CASSVSGSTDTQYF. The chain carries TRBV9 and TRBJ2-3; TRBD2 matches at 7 bases. CDR3 size: 14 residues. Germline V lookup: CDR1 SGDLS, CDR2 YYNGEE. V lost 2 bases and J lost 0; bases outside the gene matches: 0. Full variable domain (rest looked up from reference TRBV9 and TRBJ2-3): DSGVTQTPKHLITATGQRVTLRCSPRSGDLSVYWYQQSLDQGLQFLIQYYNGEERAKGNILERFSAQQFPDLHSELNLSSLELGDSALYFCASSVSGSTDTQYFGPGTRLTVL.

This clone was counted only a few times. This rearrangement joins TRBV19 to TRBJ1-2; weak D call: TRBD1 (6 bases). This CDR3 contains 13 residues. The germline V gene has CDR1 LNHDA and CDR2 SQIVND (reference sequence). Trimming removed 9 bases at V and 6 bases at J, with 17 bases between. The CDR3: CASHPGHRDGYTF. Here the CDR3 DNA reads TGTGCCAGCCACCCGGGACACAGAGATGGCTACACCTTC. The whole variable domain, filled in from reference TRBV19 and TRBJ1-2, reads DGGITQSPKYLFRKEGQNVTLSCEQNLNHDAMYWYRQDPGQGLRLIYYSQIVNDFQKGDIAEGYSVSREKKESFPLTVTSAQKNPTAFYLCASHPGHRDGYTFGSGTRLTVV.

The genes are TRBV6-4 and TRBJ1-1; TRBD1 matches 8 bases. The germline V gene encodes CDR1 MRHNA and CDR2 SNTAGT. The trim removed 6 bases at V and 4 bases at J, leaving 7 bases unmatched. There are 14 residues in the CDR3. The CDR3: CASSATGTGTEAFF. The CDR3 DNA follows: TGTGCCAGCAGCGCTACGGGGACAGGCACTGAAGCTTTCTTT.

CDR3 in DNA: TGTGCCAGCTCAACTGGACAGGGGGCGGTCGAGACCCAGTACTTC. Its translation is CASSTGQGAVETQYF. This chain connects TRBV18 to TRBJ2-5; 11 bases align to TRBD1. Per the germline V gene, CDR1 is KGHSH and CDR2 is LQKENI. This CDR3 comprises 15 residues. The J segment lost 5 bases and the V segment lost 5 bases, leaving 7 bases of the junction unmatched.

V usage is TRBV6-1 and J usage is TRBJ1-2; D uncertain. Per the germline V gene, CDR1 is MNHNS and CDR2 is SASEGT. This CDR3 has 15 residues. The V and J ends lost 1 base and 2 bases respectively, with 11 bases between them. In DNA form, the CDR3 reads TGTGCCAGCAGTGAAGGTGGGAGGGTCAACTATGGCTACACCTTC. It codes for CASSEGGRVNYGYTF.

V gene TRBV7-8 combines with J gene TRBJ1-4, with D possibly being TRBD1 (5 bases). Germline assignment: CDR1 SGHVS and CDR2 FQNEAQ. Trimming removed 2 bases from V and 1 base from J, with 8 bases in between. CDR3 length equals 15 residues. The CDR3: CASSLSGVTNEKLFF. The CDR3 nucleotides are TGTGCCAGCAGCTTATCGGGGGTAACTAATGAAAAACTGTTTTTT.

The chain uses TRBV5-1 and TRBJ1-3; D perhaps matches TRBD1 (6 bases). The V end was cut by 0 bases, the J end by 0 bases, with 13 bases between. CDR1 is SGHRS and CDR2 is YFSETQ in the germline V gene. The CDR3 has 17 residues. The CDR3 region has the DNA TGCGCCAGCAGCTTGGAGACAGGTTCAAGCTCTGGAAACACCATATATTTT. This sequence encodes CASSLETGSSSGNTIYF. The full variable domain, completed using reference TRBV5-1 and TRBJ1-3, is KAGVTQTPRYLIKTRGQQVTLSCSPISGHRSVSWYQQTPGQGLQFLFEYFSETQRNKGNFPGRFSGRQFSNSRSEMNVSTLELGDSALYLCASSLETGSSSGNTIYFGEGSWLTVV.

J is TRBJ2-2 and V is TRBV27; no clear D. The germline V and J ends were trimmed by 5 bases and 4 bases, with 17 bases remaining between them. The CDR3 sequence is 16 residues long. Germline loops: CDR1 MNHEY, CDR2 SMNVEV (reference sequence). The CDR3: CASSPDFGRGTGELFF. CDR3 sequence (DNA): TGTGCCAGCAGTCCCGATTTCGGCCGCGGCACCGGGGAGCTGTTTTTT.

The chain is built from TRBV2 and TRBJ2-1, with 12 nucleotides matching TRBD2. CDR1 is SNHLY and CDR2 is FYNNEI in the germline V gene. The CDR3 has 16 residues. V dropped 4 bases and J dropped 8; count of bases not matched to a gene: 9. The DNA of the CDR3 is TGTGCCAGCAGTGGATATCTAGCGGGAGGGGACCATGAGCAGTTCTTC. It codes for CASSGYLAGGDHEQFF.

The chain recombines TRBV21-1 with TRBJ2-5; the table calls TRBD2, which could not be checked here. TRBV21-1 is a listed pseudogene. This CDR3 contains 14 residues. The CDR3 reads CASRGTSGQETQYF. Written as DNA, the CDR3 is TGTGCCAGCAGAGGGACTAGCGGGCAAGAGACCCAGTACTTC.

This clone came up once. The V and J genes are TRBV2 and TRBJ1-3; D not certain. The CDR3 spans 14 residues. V lost 6 bases to trimming and J lost 4 bases, with 13 bases between them. The germline V gene encodes CDR1 SNHLY and CDR2 FYNNEI. CDR3 nucleotides: TGTGCCAGCAGGGGCCCCGTGAGGGGAAACACCATATATTTT. This codes for CASRGPVRGNTIYF.

The chain joins TRBV7-2 to TRBJ1-3, with a weak D call TRBD1 (6 bases). The germline V gene has CDR1 SGHTA and CDR2 FQGNSA. V lost 5 bases to trimming and J lost 0 bases, with 17 bases between them. This CDR3 comprises 17 residues. CDR3 coding DNA: TGTGCCAGCAGCCTCGTCCCCGGACAGAACTCTGGAAACACCATATATTTT. Amino acid sequence: CASSLVPGQNSGNTIYF.

This rearrangement joins TRBV5-1 to TRBJ2-5; tentative D call: TRBD1 (5 bases). Trimming removed 0 bases from V and 2 bases from J, with 11 bases in between. Germline loops: CDR1 SGHRS, CDR2 YFSETQ. The CDR3 is 15 residues long. The CDR3 loop is CASSLDTGSQETQYF. The DNA for the CDR3 is TGCGCCAGCAGCTTGGATACAGGCTCGCAAGAGACCCAGTACTTC.

V is TRBV29-1 and J is TRBJ2-7; TRBD2 agrees at 12 bases. Trimming at V came to 7 bases and at J to 3 bases, leaving 7 bases not matched to a gene. The germline CDR1 and CDR2 sequences are SQVTM and ANQGSEA. This CDR3 has 14 amino acids. CDR3 sequence: CSAKLAGGLYEQYF. The CDR3, as DNA: TGCAGCGCAAAACTAGCGGGAGGACTCTACGAGCAGTACTTC.

The J gene is TRBJ1-2, the V gene TRBV7-9; TRBD1 is a possible D gene (6 bases). There are 13 residues in the CDR3. Germline V gene sequence: CDR1 SEHNR, CDR2 FQNEAQ (reference sequence). The V end was cut by 5 bases, the J end by 4 bases, with 11 bases between. CDR3 sequence reads: CASSQDRSYGYTF. The CDR3 DNA follows: TGTGCCAGCAGCCAAGACAGGAGCTATGGCTACACCTTC.

The rearrangement joins TRBV4-1 to TRBJ1-1, with 7 bases lining up with TRBD1. The CDR3 has 15 amino acids. The V gene end was trimmed by 2 bases and the J gene end by 10 bases; junction bases not matched to a gene: 13. Germline lookup yields CDR1 MGHRA and CDR2 YSYEKL. In DNA, the CDR3 is TGCGCCAGCAGCCAACCCTCCCAGGGGGTTGGTACAGCTTTCTTT. Translation: CASSQPSQGVGTAFF.